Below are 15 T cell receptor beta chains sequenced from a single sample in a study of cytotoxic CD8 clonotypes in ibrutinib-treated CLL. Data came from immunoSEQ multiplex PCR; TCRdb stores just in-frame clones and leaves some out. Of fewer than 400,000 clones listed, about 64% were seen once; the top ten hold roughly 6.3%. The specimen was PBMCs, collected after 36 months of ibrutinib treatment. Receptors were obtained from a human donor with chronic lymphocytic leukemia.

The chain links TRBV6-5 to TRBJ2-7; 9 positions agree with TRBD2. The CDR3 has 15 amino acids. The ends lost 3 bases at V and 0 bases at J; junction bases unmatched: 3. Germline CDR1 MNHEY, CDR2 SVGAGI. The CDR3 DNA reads TGTGCCAGCAGTTATAGCGGGGGAAGCTCCTACGAGCAGTACTTC. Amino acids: CASSYSGGSSYEQYF.

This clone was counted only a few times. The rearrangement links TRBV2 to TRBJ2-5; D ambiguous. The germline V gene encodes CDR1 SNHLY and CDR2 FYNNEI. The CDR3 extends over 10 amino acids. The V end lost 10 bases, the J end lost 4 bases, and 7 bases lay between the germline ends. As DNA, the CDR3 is TGTGCCATCCAGGTAGAGACCCAGTACTTC. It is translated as CAIQVETQYF.

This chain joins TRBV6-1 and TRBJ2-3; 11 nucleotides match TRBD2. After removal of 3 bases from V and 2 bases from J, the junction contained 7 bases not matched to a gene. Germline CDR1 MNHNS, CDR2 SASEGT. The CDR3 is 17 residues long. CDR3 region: CASSDGGLAGITDTQYF. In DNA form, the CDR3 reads TGTGCCAGCAGTGATGGCGGACTAGCGGGCATCACAGATACGCAGTATTTT.

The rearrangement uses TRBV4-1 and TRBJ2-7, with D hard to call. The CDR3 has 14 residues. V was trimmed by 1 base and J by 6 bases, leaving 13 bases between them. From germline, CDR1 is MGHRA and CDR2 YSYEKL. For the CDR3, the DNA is TGCGCCAGCAGCCAAGGGCCCGGTTGGGGCGAGCAGTACTTC. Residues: CASSQGPGWGEQYF.

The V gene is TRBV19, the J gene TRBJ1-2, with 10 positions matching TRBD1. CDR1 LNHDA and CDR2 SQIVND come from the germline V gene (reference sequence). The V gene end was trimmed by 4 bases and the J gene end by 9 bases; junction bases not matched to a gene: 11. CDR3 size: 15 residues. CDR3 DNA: TGTGCCAGTAGTACCTGGGACAGGGGTATATTTCGCTACACCTTC. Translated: CASSTWDRGIFRYTF. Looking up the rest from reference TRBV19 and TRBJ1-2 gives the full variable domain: DGGITQSPKYLFRKEGQNVTLSCEQNLNHDAMYWYRQDPGQGLRLIYYSQIVNDFQKGDIAEGYSVSREKKESFPLTVTSAQKNPTAFYLCASSTWDRGIFRYTFGSGTRLTVV.

The DNA of the CDR3 is TGTGCCAGCAGCGCGTCCCGTGCCCCTCACAATGAGCAGTTCTTC. Translating gives CASSASRAPHNEQFF. The chain is built from TRBV11-3 and TRBJ2-1; no firm D call. CDR1 SGHNT and CDR2 YENEEA come from the germline V gene. V shed 5 bases and J shed 5 bases, with 16 bases lying between them. The CDR3 runs 15 residues.

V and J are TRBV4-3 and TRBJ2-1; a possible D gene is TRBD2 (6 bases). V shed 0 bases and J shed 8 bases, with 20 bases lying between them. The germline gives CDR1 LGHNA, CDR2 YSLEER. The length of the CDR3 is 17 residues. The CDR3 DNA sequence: TGCGCCAGCAGCCAAGATATCCACGGGAGTAGTTCGGATGAGCAGTTCTTC. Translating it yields CASSQDIHGSSSDEQFF.

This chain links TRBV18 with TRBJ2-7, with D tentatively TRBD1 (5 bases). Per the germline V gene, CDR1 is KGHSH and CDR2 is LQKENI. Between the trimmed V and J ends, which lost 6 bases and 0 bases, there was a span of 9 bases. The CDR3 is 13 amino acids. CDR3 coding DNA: TGTGCCAGCTCCCTGCAGGGCTCCTACGAGCAGTACTTC. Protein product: CASSLQGSYEQYF.

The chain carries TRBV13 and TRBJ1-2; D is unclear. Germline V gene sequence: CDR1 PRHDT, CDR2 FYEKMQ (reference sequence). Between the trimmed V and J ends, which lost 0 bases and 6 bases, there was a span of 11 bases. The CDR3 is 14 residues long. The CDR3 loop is CASSLGPSSHGYTF. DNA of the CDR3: TGTGCCAGCAGCTTAGGCCCCTCGTCGCATGGCTACACCTTC. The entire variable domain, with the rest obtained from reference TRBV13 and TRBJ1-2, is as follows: AAGVIQSPRHLIKEKRETATLKCYPIPRHDTVYWYQQGPGQDPQFLISFYEKMQSDKGSIPDRFSAQQFSDYHSELNMSSLELGDSALYFCASSLGPSSHGYTFGSGTRLTVV.

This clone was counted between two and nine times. The CDR3 loop is CASSVDSGGRSDTQYF. The DNA for the CDR3 is TGTGCCAGCAGCGTAGATAGCGGGGGGAGATCTGATACGCAGTATTTT. This sequence joins TRBV9 and TRBJ2-3; 10 bases map to TRBD2. The ends lost 0 bases at V and 6 bases at J; junction bases unmatched: 7. CDR3 size: 16 residues. The germline V gene encodes CDR1 SGDLS and CDR2 YYNGEE.

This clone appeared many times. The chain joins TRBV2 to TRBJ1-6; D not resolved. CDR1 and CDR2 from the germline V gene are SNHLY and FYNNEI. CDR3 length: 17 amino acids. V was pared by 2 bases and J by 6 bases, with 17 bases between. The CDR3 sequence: CASSEPTDAPGNSPLHF. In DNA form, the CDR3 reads TGTGCCAGCAGTGAACCTACGGACGCCCCGGGTAATTCACCCCTCCACTTT.

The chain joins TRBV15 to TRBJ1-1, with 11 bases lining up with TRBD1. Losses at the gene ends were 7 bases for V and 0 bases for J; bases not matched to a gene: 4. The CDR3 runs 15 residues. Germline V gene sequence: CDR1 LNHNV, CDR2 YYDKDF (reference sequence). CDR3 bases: TGTGCCACCACCCGGGACAGGGGGATGAACACTGAAGCTTTCTTT. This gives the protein CATTRDRGMNTEAFF.

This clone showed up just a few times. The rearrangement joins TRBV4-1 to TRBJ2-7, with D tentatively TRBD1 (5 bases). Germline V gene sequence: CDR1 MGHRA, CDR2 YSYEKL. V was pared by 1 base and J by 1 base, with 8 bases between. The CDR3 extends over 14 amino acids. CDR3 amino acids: CASSQGAGSYEQYF. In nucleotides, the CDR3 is TGCGCCAGCAGCCAAGGGGCAGGGTCCTACGAGCAGTACTTC.

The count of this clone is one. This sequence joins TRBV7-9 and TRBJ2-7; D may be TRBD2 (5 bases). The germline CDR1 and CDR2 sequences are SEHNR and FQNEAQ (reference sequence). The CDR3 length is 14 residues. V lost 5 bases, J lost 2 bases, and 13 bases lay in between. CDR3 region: CASSPSLGAYEQYF. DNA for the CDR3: TGTGCCAGCAGCCCTAGTCTCGGGGCCTACGAGCAGTACTTC. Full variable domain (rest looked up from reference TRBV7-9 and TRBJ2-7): DTGVSQNPRHKITKRGQNVTFRCDPISEHNRLYWYRQTLGQGPEFLTYFQNEAQLEKSRLLSDRFSAERPKGSFSTLEIQRTEQGDSAMYLCASSPSLGAYEQYFGPGTRLTVT.

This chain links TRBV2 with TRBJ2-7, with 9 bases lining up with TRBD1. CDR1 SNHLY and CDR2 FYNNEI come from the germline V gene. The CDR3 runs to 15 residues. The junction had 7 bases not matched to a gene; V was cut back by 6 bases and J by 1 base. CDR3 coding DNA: TGTGCCAGCAGAGCGGGACAGGGAGGATCCTACGAGCAGTACTTC. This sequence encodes CASRAGQGGSYEQYF.